Below are 26 T cell receptor beta chains sequenced from a single sample in a study of blood T cell repertoires in COVID-19. This table comes from immunoSEQ multiplex PCR, and its TCRdb copy is limited to in-frame clones, with some not included. The sample includes over 85,000 clones, 78% of them seen just once. The sequenced material came from peripheral blood. These receptor sequences come from a man aged 55 to 70 with active or convalescent COVID-19.

CDR3 in amino acids: CASSQDGGTQYF. As DNA, the CDR3 is TGTGCCAGCAGCCAAGACGGTGGGACCCAGTACTTC. The V gene is TRBV14, the J gene TRBJ2-5; D remains ambiguous. V shed 0 bases and J shed 7 bases, with 6 bases lying between them. The CDR3 extends over 12 amino acids. In germline, CDR1 is SGHDN, CDR2 FVKESK.

The genes are TRBV5-6 and TRBJ1-2; TRBD1 might be the D (6 bases). CDR1 and CDR2 from the germline V gene are SGHDT and YYEEEE. V lost 0 bases and J lost 2, with 8 bases in between. The CDR3 spans 14 residues. The CDR3 loop reads CASSLAGANYGYTF. CDR3 bases: TGTGCCAGCAGCTTGGCAGGGGCCAACTATGGCTACACCTTC.

This clone was seen more than once but under ten times. This chain uses TRBV7-6 with TRBJ2-1, with 9 nucleotides matching TRBD1. V shed 5 bases and J 4 bases; nucleotides not matched to a gene: 6. Per germline, CDR1 SGHVS and CDR2 FNYEAQ. The CDR3 sequence is 15 residues long. In DNA form, the CDR3 reads TGTGCCAGCAGCGTGGACAGGGGAGTATACAATGAGCAGTTCTTC. Amino acid sequence: CASSVDRGVYNEQFF. Full variable domain (missing parts from reference TRBV7-6 and TRBJ2-1): GAGVSQSPRYKVTKRGQDVALRCDPISGHVSLYWYRQALGQGPEFLTYFNYEAQQDKSGLPNDRFSAERPEGSISTLTIQRTEQRDSAMYRCASSVDRGVYNEQFFGPGTRLTVL.

The gene calls are TRBV15 and TRBJ2-3, with D uncertain. The CDR3 spans 12 residues. In germline, CDR1 is LNHNV, CDR2 YYDKDF (reference sequence). Trimming removed 3 bases from V and 5 bases from J, with 6 bases in between. Here the CDR3 DNA reads TGTGCCACCAGCAGGTTAGAAGATACGCAGTATTTT. It yields the protein CATSRLEDTQYF.

This clone was seen once. The chain uses TRBV7-2 and TRBJ1-2, with D tentatively TRBD1 (6 bases). The CDR3 has 14 residues. V lost 1 base to trimming and J lost 7 bases, with 13 bases between them. Germline-derived CDR1 and CDR2 are SGHTA and FQGNSA. As DNA, the CDR3 is TGTGCCAGCAGCTTAGGGACAGTTAGGGGTGGCTACACCTTC. As protein: CASSLGTVRGGYTF.

The chain has TRBV7-9 and TRBJ2-7; 9 positions agree with TRBD1. V shed 5 bases and J 5 bases; nucleotides not matched to a gene: 7. This CDR3 is built from 14 residues. Germline V gene data show CDR1 as SEHNR and CDR2 as FQNEAQ (reference sequence). The CDR3 region has the DNA TGTGCCAGCAGCGTAACAGGGGGCTGGAACGAGCAGTACTTC. As protein: CASSVTGGWNEQYF.

This clone was detected only once. The chain joins TRBV7-6 to TRBJ1-1; no clear D gene. Per the germline V gene, CDR1 is SGHVS and CDR2 is FNYEAQ. Trimming took 1 base from V and 1 from J, leaving 4 bases between them. CDR3 length: 13 amino acids. The CDR3 region has the DNA TGTGCCAGCAGCTTAGGTCAGAACACTGAAGCTTTCTTT. Protein sequence: CASSLGQNTEAFF.

The chain recombines TRBV4-3 with TRBJ1-4; 7 bases align to TRBD1. Looked up from germline, CDR1 is LGHNA and CDR2 is YSLEER. V gave up 0 bases and J gave up 3 bases; unmatched junction bases: 7. This CDR3 has 17 residues. The CDR3 sequence: CASSQDPGGAANEKLFF. CDR3 in DNA: TGCGCCAGCAGCCAAGATCCAGGGGGAGCAGCTAATGAAAAACTGTTTTTT.

This sequence joins TRBV5-1 and TRBJ2-3; D possibly corresponds to TRBD1 (5 bases). Germline-derived CDR1 and CDR2 are SGHRS and YFSETQ. This CDR3 spans 14 amino acids. The germline V and J ends were trimmed by 0 bases and 4 bases, with 9 bases remaining between them. The CDR3 sequence: CASSLAGAADTQYF. CDR3 DNA sequence: TGCGCCAGCAGCTTGGCTGGGGCGGCAGATACGCAGTATTTT.

This rearrangement joins TRBV6-5 to TRBJ2-5, with a tentative D call TRBD2 (6 bases). The ends were cut back, 6 bases at V and 7 bases at J, with 15 bases in the middle. The V gene's germline CDR1 is MNHEY and CDR2 SVGAGI. The CDR3 spans 13 residues. CDR3 coding DNA: TGTGCCAGCAGCCCCTATCAGGGAGGGACCCAGTACTTC. Translated: CASSPYQGGTQYF.

The gene calls are TRBV7-8 and TRBJ1-5; perhaps TRBD1 as D (6 bases). This CDR3 contains 14 residues. V was trimmed by 5 bases and J by 0 bases, leaving 8 bases between them. The germline gives CDR1 SGHVS, CDR2 FQNEAQ. This CDR3 is CASSMGHSNQPQHF. The CDR3 DNA follows: TGTGCCAGCAGCATGGGACATAGCAATCAGCCCCAGCATTTT.

The chain couples TRBV2 to TRBJ2-7, with D possibly matching TRBD1 (5 bases). Trimming left V 4 bases short and J 7 bases short, with 17 bases between. In germline, CDR1 is SNHLY, CDR2 FYNNEI. This CDR3 spans 14 amino acids. For the CDR3, the DNA is TGTGCCAGCAGTGCAGCCTACACATCAGGGGAGCAGTACTTC. Its translation: CASSAAYTSGEQYF.

The chain couples TRBV4-1 to TRBJ2-1; no reliable D call. The CDR3 runs 15 residues. V was trimmed by 4 bases and J by 0 bases, leaving 10 bases between them. CDR1 and CDR2 from the germline V gene are MGHRA and YSYEKL. This CDR3 reads CASSPSASSYNEQFF. Written as DNA, the CDR3 is TGCGCCAGCAGCCCGAGCGCGAGCTCCTACAATGAGCAGTTCTTC.

CDR3 loop: CASSLRGEAGNTIYF. CDR3 DNA sequence: TGCGCCAGCAGCTTGCGGGGGGAGGCTGGAAACACCATATATTTT. The chain links TRBV5-1 to TRBJ1-3; TRBD1 is a possible D gene (5 bases). CDR1 is SGHRS, CDR2 YFSETQ, per germline. CDR3 length equals 15 residues. V gave up 1 base and J gave up 2 bases, with 10 bases separating them.

The chain is built from TRBV7-9 and TRBJ1-2, with D maybe TRBD1 (6 bases). The CDR3 covers 14 residues. Trimming took off 1 base at V and 5 bases at J, with 11 bases between the two ends. Germline V CDR1 and CDR2: SEHNR, FQNEAQ (reference sequence). The CDR3 sequence is CASSLEAGTYGYTF. CDR3 nucleotides: TGTGCCAGCAGCTTAGAAGCGGGGACATATGGCTACACCTTC.

This clone was seen more than once but under ten times. The chain recombines TRBV7-8 with TRBJ2-1; D unresolved. Trimming took 1 base from V and 0 from J, leaving 10 bases between them. This CDR3 contains 16 residues. Germline CDR1 reads SGHVS; CDR2 reads FQNEAQ. This chain's CDR3 is CASSLGRGSSYNEQFF. The CDR3, as DNA: TGTGCCAGCAGCTTAGGACGCGGCAGCTCCTACAATGAGCAGTTCTTC.

This chain joins TRBV9 and TRBJ1-1; D unclear. The CDR3 spans 12 residues. Trimming left V 4 bases short and J 8 bases short, with 12 bases between. Germline V CDR1 and CDR2: SGDLS, YYNGEE. For the CDR3, the DNA is TGTGCCAGCAGCCGGAGGGAGGGAGAAGCTTTCTTT. The encoded protein is CASSRREGEAFF.

The chain has TRBV14 and TRBJ1-1; 7 bases are a match to TRBD1. Germline V CDR1 and CDR2: SGHDN, FVKESK. This CDR3 spans 13 amino acids. J gave up 2 bases and V 5 bases, and 2 bases lay outside the gene matches. CDR3 coding DNA: TGTGCCAGCAGCAGGGGGCCCAACACTGAAGCTTTCTTT. Its translation: CASSRGPNTEAFF.

The CDR3 DNA reads TGCACCAGCAGCCAAGATGGGGGACAGGGGTCCTACGAGCAGTACGTC. Amino acids: CTSSQDGGQGSYEQYV. V and J are TRBV1 and TRBJ2-7; the table's D call TRBD1 went unverified against the DNA. TRBV1 constitutes a pseudogene. This CDR3 spans 16 amino acids.

J is TRBJ1-5 and V is TRBV12-5; 7 nucleotides line up with TRBD1. The junction had 2 bases not matched to a gene; V was cut back by 1 base and J by 2 bases. This CDR3 has 15 residues. The V gene's germline CDR1 is LGHNT and CDR2 FRNRAP. In DNA form, the CDR3 reads TGTGCTAGTGGTTTGGGGGACAGCGGCAATCAGCCCCAGCATTTT. Protein sequence: CASGLGDSGNQPQHF.

CDR3 residues: CASSLRGMGAQNSPLHF. DNA for the CDR3: TGTGCCAGCAGCCTCCGTGGGATGGGGGCGCAGAATTCACCCCTCCACTTT. The chain carries TRBV3-1 (or the pseudogene TRBV3-2) and TRBJ1-6; D may be TRBD1 (6 bases). The CDR3 covers 17 residues. V was pared by 4 bases and J by 7 bases, with 20 bases between. Germline V gene sequence: CDR1 LGHDT, CDR2 YNNKEL (reference sequence).

The chain joins TRBV7-2 to TRBJ2-3; 7 nucleotides match TRBD1. The germline CDR1 and CDR2 sequences are SGHTA and FQGNSA. The CDR3 extends over 16 amino acids. The V segment lost 5 bases and the J segment 4 bases; nucleotides outside the gene matches: 12. This CDR3 reads CASSGNGPGGADTQYF. CDR3 in DNA: TGTGCCAGCAGCGGTAACGGACCAGGGGGTGCAGATACGCAGTATTTT.

This clone was observed a few times. This chain links TRBV25-1 with TRBJ1-6, with D possibly TRBD1 on 5 matching bases. Deletions cut 0 bases from V and 9 bases from J, with 12 bases between. Germline-derived CDR1 and CDR2 are MGHDK and SYGVNS. CDR3 size: 15 residues. The CDR3 here is CASSEYYGGGSPLHF. The CDR3 coding sequence is TGTGCCAGCAGTGAATATTATGGGGGGGGTTCACCCCTCCACTTT.

This chain connects TRBV6-5 to TRBJ2-1; no reliable D call. The CDR3 runs 14 residues. Germline assignment: CDR1 MNHEY and CDR2 SVGAGI. V was trimmed by 1 base and J by 0 bases, leaving 4 bases between them. The chain's CDR3 is CASSYYSSYNEQFF. Here the CDR3 DNA reads TGTGCCAGCAGTTACTACTCCTCCTACAATGAGCAGTTCTTC.

The chain uses TRBV7-9 and TRBJ2-7; TRBD2 aligns across 11 bases. This CDR3 has 15 residues. CDR1 is SEHNR and CDR2 is FQNEAQ in the germline V gene (reference sequence). Germline trimming cut 6 bases from V and 0 bases from J; bases unmatched to any gene: 4. The CDR3 sequence is CASRDTSGGSYEQYF. The CDR3 nucleotides read TGTGCCAGCAGAGATACTAGCGGGGGCTCCTACGAGCAGTACTTC.

This chain joins TRBV11-2 and TRBJ2-1; TRBD2 is a possible D gene (6 bases). The CDR3 is 15 amino acids. Trimming stripped 5 bases from V and 10 bases from J, with 21 bases between. In germline, CDR1 is SGHAT, CDR2 FQNNGV. The CDR3 reads CASSRGLRTKEEQFF. The CDR3 DNA is TGTGCCAGCAGCCGGGGACTTCGAACGAAGGAGGAGCAGTTCTTC.